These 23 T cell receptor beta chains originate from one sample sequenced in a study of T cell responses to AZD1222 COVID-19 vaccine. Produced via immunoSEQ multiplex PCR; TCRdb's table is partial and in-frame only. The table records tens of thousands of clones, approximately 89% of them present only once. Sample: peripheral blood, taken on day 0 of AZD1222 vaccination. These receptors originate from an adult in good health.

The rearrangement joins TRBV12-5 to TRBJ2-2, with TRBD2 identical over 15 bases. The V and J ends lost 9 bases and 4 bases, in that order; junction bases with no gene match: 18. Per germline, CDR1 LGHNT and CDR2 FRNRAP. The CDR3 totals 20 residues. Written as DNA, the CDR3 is TGTGCTAGCTCACACTCTAACACCGGGACTAGCGGGGGGCGCACCGGGGAGCTGTTTTTT. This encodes CASSHSNTGTSGGRTGELFF.

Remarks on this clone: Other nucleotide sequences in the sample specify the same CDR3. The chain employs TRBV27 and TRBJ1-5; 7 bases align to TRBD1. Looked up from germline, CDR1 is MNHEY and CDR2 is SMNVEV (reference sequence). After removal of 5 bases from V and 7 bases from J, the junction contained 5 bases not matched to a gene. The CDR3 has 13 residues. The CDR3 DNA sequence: TGTGCCAGCAGTCACACAGGGGTCCAGCCCCAGCATTTT. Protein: CASSHTGVQPQHF.

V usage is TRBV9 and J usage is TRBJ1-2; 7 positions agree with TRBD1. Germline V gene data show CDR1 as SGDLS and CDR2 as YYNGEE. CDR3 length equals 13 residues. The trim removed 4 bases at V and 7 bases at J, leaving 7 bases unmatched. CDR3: CASSPTGASGYTF. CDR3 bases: TGTGCCAGCAGCCCCACAGGGGCGTCTGGCTACACCTTC. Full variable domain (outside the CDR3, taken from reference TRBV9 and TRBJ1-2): DSGVTQTPKHLITATGQRVTLRCSPRSGDLSVYWYQQSLDQGLQFLIQYYNGEERAKGNILERFSAQQFPDLHSELNLSSLELGDSALYFCASSPTGASGYTFGSGTRLTVV.

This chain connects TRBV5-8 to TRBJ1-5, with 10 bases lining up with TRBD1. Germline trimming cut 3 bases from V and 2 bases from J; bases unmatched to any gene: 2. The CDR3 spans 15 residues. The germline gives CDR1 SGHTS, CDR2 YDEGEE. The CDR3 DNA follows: TGTGCCAGCAGCTCCGGGACAGGGGGCAATCAGCCCCAGCATTTT. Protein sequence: CASSSGTGGNQPQHF.

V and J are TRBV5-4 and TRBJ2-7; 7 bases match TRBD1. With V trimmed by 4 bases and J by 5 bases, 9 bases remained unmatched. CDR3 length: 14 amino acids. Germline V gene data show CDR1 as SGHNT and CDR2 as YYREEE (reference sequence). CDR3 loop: CASSAGRTGHEQYF. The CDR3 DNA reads TGTGCCAGCAGCGCCGGTAGGACAGGACACGAGCAGTACTTC.

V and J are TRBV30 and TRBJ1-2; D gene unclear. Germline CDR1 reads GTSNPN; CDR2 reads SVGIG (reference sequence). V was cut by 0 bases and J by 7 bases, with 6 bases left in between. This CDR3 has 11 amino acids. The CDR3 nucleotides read TGTGCCTGGAGTGTACTAAGTGGCTACACCTTC. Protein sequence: CAWSVLSGYTF.

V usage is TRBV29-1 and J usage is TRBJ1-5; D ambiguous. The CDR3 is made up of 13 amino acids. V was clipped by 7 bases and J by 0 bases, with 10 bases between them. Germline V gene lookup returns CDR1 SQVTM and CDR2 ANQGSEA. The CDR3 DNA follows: TGCAGCGCCCGGACGGGTAGCAATCAGCCCCAGCATTTT. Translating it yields CSARTGSNQPQHF.

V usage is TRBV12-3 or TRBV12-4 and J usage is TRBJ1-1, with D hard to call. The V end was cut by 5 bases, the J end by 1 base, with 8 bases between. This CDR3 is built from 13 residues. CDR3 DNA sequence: TGTGCCAGCAGTACCCCAGGGAACACTGAAGCTTTCTTT. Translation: CASSTPGNTEAFF.

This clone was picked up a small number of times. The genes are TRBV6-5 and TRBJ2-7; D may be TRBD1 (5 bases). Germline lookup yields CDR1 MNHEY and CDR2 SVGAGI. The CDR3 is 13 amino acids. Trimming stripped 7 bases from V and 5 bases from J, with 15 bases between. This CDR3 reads CASTRRQGDEQYF. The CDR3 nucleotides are TGTGCCAGCACGCGGCGCCAGGGCGACGAGCAGTACTTC.

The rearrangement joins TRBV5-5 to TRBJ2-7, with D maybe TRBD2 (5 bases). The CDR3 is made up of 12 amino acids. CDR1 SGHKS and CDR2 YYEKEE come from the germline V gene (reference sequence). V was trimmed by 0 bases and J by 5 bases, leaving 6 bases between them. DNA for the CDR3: TGTGCCAGCAGCTTGGTAGCGAACGAGCAGTACTTC. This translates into CASSLVANEQYF. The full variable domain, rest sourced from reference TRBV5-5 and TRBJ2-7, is DAGVTQSPTHLIKTRGQQVTLRCSPISGHKSVSWYQQVLGQGPQFIFQYYEKEERGRGNFPDRFSARQFPNYSSELNVNALLLGDSALYLCASSLVANEQYFGPGTRLTVT.

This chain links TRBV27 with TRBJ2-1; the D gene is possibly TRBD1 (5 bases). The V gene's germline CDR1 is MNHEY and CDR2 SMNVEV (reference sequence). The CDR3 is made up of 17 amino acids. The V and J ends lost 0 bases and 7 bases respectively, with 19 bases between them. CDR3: CASSLSGSAGSKNEQFF. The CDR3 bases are TGTGCCAGCAGTTTATCGGGGTCGGCAGGGTCTAAGAATGAGCAGTTCTTC.

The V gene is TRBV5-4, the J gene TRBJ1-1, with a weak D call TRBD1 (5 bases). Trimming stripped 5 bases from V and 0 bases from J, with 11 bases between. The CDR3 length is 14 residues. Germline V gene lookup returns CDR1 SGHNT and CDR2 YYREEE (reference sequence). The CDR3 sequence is CASRTDRVNTEAFF. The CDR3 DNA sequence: TGTGCCAGCAGAACTGACAGAGTGAACACTGAAGCTTTCTTT.

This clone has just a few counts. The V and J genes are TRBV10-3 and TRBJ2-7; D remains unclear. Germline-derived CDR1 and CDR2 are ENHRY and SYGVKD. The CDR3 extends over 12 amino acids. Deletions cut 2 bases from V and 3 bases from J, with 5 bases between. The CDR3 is CAISEIGYEQYF. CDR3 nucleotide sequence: TGTGCCATCAGTGAGATAGGCTACGAGCAGTACTTC.

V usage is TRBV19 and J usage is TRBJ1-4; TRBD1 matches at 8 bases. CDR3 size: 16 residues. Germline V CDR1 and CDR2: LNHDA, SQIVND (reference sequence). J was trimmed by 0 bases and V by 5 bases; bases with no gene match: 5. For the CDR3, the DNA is TGTGCCAGTAGTGTGGACAGGGCAACAACTAATGAAAAACTGTTTTTT. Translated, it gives CASSVDRATTNEKLFF.

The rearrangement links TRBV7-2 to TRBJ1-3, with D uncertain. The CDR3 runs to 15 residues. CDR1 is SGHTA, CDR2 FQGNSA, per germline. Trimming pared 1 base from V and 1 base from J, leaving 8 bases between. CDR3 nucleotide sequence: TGTGCCAGCAGCTTAGTACGGGGTTCTGGAAACACCATATATTTT. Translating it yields CASSLVRGSGNTIYF.

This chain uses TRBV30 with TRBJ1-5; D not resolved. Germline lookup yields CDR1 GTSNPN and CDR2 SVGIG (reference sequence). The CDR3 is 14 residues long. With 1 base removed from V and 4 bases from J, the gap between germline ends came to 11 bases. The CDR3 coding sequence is TGTGCCTGGAGTGGTAGAGGGCCGAATCAGCCCCAGCATTTT. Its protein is CAWSGRGPNQPQHF. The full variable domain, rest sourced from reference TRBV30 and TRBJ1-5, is SQTIHQWPATLVQPVGSPLSLECTVEGTSNPNLYWYRQAAGRGLQLLFYSVGIGQISSEVPQNLSASRPQDRQFILSSKKLLLSDSGFYLCAWSGRGPNQPQHFGDGTRLSIL.

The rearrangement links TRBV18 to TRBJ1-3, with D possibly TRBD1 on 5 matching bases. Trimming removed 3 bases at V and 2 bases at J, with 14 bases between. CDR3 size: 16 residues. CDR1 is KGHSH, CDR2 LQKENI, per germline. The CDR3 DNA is TGTGCCAGCTCACCGAGGACAACAGCACCTGGAAACACCATATATTTT. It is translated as CASSPRTTAPGNTIYF.

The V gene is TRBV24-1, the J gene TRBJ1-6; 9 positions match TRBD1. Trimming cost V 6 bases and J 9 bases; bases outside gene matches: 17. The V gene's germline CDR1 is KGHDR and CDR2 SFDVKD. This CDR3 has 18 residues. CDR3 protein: CATSPPAQGALHGSPLHF. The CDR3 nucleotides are TGTGCCACCAGTCCTCCGGCACAGGGGGCACTGCATGGTTCACCCCTCCACTTT.

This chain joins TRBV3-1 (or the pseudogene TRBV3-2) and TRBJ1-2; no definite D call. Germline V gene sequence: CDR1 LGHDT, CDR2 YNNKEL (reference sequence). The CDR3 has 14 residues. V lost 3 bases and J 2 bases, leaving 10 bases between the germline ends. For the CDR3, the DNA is TGTGCCAGCAGCCACCTACAGACCAACTATGGCTACACCTTC. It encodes CASSHLQTNYGYTF.

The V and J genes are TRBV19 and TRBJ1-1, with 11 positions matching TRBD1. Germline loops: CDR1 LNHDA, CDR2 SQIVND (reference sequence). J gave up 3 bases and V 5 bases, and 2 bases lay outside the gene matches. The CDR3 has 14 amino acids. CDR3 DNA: TGTGCCAGTAGTGGGGGACAGGGGGACACTGAAGCTTTCTTT. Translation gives CASSGGQGDTEAFF. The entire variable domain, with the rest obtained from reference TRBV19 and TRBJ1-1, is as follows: DGGITQSPKYLFRKEGQNVTLSCEQNLNHDAMYWYRQDPGQGLRLIYYSQIVNDFQKGDIAEGYSVSREKKESFPLTVTSAQKNPTAFYLCASSGGQGDTEAFFGQGTRLTVV.

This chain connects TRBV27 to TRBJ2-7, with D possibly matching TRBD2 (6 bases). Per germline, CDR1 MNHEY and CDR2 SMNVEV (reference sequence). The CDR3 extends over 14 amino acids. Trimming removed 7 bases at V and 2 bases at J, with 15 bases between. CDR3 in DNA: TGTGCCAGCAAACCCGGGAGCTCAACCTACGAGCAGTACTTC. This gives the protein CASKPGSSTYEQYF.

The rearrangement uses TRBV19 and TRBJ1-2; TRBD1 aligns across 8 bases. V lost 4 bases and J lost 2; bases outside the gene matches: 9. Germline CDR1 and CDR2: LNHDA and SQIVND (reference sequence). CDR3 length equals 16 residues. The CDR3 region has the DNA TGTGCCAGTAGTAACTCAGGGGGCAGGCCAAACTATGGCTACACCTTC. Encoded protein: CASSNSGGRPNYGYTF.

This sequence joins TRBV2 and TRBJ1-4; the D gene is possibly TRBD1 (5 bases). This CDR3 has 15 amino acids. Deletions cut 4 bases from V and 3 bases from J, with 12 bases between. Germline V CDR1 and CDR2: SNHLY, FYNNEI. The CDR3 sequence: CASSVLGGPNEKLFF. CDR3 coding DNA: TGTGCCAGCAGTGTGTTGGGGGGACCTAATGAAAAACTGTTTTTT.